The clone carrying this T cell receptor (beta chain) was seen just once. V lost 5 bases, J lost 8 bases, and 16 bases lay in between. This CDR3 contains 14 residues. Germline lookup yields CDR1 SGHRS and CDR2 YFSETQ. The sample belongs to a study of blood T cell repertoires in COVID-19. Study-level background: COVID-19 samples from acute and convalescent phases originated in the United States, Italy and Spain.

Sequencing was performed with immunoSEQ multiplex PCR; in TCRdb, only in-frame clones are kept and a portion is missing. This table has over 150,000 clones, over 70% appearing once. The sequencing sample was made of PBMCs or T cells enriched from blood (not recorded which). The V and J genes are TRBV5-1 and TRBJ1-4, with TRBD1 as a possible D gene (6 bases). This sequence originates from a woman aged 60-75 years who had recovered from COVID-19. The CDR3 is CASRLDTGREKLFF. CDR3 sequence (DNA): TGCGCCAGCAGACTAGATACAGGGCGCGAAAAACTGTTTTTT.